The TCR beta chain under discussion was sequenced for a study of CD8 T cells in Susac syndrome. Random hexamers were used to reverse transcribe an amount of 0.5 to 1 ug RNA. Across 54 Vbeta and 13 Jbeta, TCR beta CDR3 was amplified with immunoSEQ multiplex PCR. TCRdb reprocessed the immunoSEQ multiplex PCR reads with MiXCR, giving one entry per CDR3 protein. This sample yields 100,000 to 150,000 distinct CDR3 sequences, of which about 95% are seen a single time; more than 0.095% belongs to the top ten. The germline V gene encodes CDR1 DFQATT and CDR2 SNEGSKA (reference sequence). This CDR3 is 16 amino acids long. Losses at the gene ends were 2 bases for V and 5 bases for J; bases not matched to a gene: 11.

This TCR derives from a human donor in good health. Sequenced material: CD4+ T cells from PBMCs. V gene TRBV20-1 combines with J gene TRBJ2-2, with TRBD1 matching over 7 bases. The DNA of the CDR3 is TGCAGTGCTAGACCTCCCGGGACAGCCGATACCGGGGAGCTGTTTTTT. This gives the protein CSARPPGTADTGELFF.